A selection of T cell receptor beta chains follows, all from one sample in a study of blood T cell repertoires in COVID-19. Sequencing used immunoSEQ multiplex PCR; TCRdb keeps in-frame clones, though not all of them. This table holds roughly 190,000 clones, more than 70% found once. The sample taken for sequencing was peripheral blood. These receptors were collected from a human donor in a cohort sampled during active COVID-19. The CDR3 runs from the conserved cysteine through the conserved F or W. A D gene is named only where the DNA matches it firmly. The size field is filled for only some rows; it gives once, few, many or a size class.

.	TRBD1	TRBV18	TRBJ2-5	TGTGCCAGCTCACCGGACAGGCGGGAAGAGACCCAGTACTTC	CASSPDRREETQYF
.	.	TRBV28	TRBJ1-1	TGTGCCAGCAGTCTTGACAGCACTGAAGCTTTCTTT	CASSLDSTEAFF
.	.	TRBV7-2	TRBJ2-2	TGTGCCAGCAGCTTAGATCCCTTTTCCGGCCACCCGGGGGGGGAGCTGTTTTTT	CASSLDPFSGHPGGELFF
.	TRBD2	TRBV9	TRBJ2-1	TGTGCCAGCAGCGTAGGTACTAGCGGGGGAGGGTCCTACAATGAGCAGTTCTTC	CASSVGTSGGGSYNEQFF
.	TRBD1	TRBV3-1/TRBV3-2	TRBJ2-2	TGTGCCAGCAAACAGGGGCCCAGCACCGGGGAGCTGTTTTTT	CASKQGPSTGELFF
once	TRBD1	TRBV6-6	TRBJ2-2	TGTGCCAGCAGATCGGACAGGGGGATCGGGGAGCTGTTTTTT	CASRSDRGIGELFF
.	TRBD2	TRBV7-9	TRBJ2-3	TGTGCCAGCAGCTTAGGGACTAGCTCCCTCGGAGATACGCAGTATTTT	CASSLGTSSLGDTQYF
.	.	TRBV11-3	TRBJ1-1	TGTGCCAGCAGCCCTCGGCAGGACACTGAAGCTTTCTTT	CASSPRQDTEAFF
.	TRBD1	TRBV4-1	TRBJ2-1	TGCGCCAGCAGCCTACCGGGACAGAGGTTCAATGAGCAGTTCTTC	CASSLPGQRFNEQFF
.	TRBD1	TRBV28	TRBJ1-4	TGTGCCAGCAGCGGACAGGGTTTTAGGGAAAAACTGTTTTTT	CASSGQGFREKLFF
few	TRBD2	TRBV11-2	TRBJ2-1	TGTGCCAGCAGCCCAACCTGGGGGGGGACCTACAATGAGCAGTTCTTC	CASSPTWGGTYNEQFF
.	.	TRBV11-2	TRBJ2-7	TGTGCCAGCAGCCAGGGAGCGGGTGAGCAGTACTTC	CASSQGAGEQYF
once	.	TRBV7-2	TRBJ1-3	TGTGCCAGCAGCTTTAATCAGGGAACTGGAAACACCATATATTTT	CASSFNQGTGNTIYF
.	.	TRBV2	TRBJ2-1	TGTGCCAGCAGTGAGGAGCGGCTAGCGCGCTCCTACAATGAGCAGTTCTTC	CASSEERLARSYNEQFF
.	TRBD1	TRBV11-2	TRBJ1-1	TGTGCCAGCAGTAACAGGGGGCGAGAGGGCACTGAAGCTTTCTTT	CASSNRGREGTEAFF
.	TRBD2	TRBV3-1/TRBV3-2	TRBJ2-1	TGTGCCAGCAGCCAATATCCTAGCGGGAGCCCCTACAATGAGCAGTTCTTC	CASSQYPSGSPYNEQFF
.	.	TRBV28	TRBJ2-6	TGTGCCAGCAGTCCACAGGGATCTGGGGCCAACGTCCTGACTTTC	CASSPQGSGANVLTF
.	.	TRBV9	TRBJ2-6	TGTGCCAGCAGCGTAGGGCCCAGCTCTGGGGCCAACGTCCTGACTTTC	CASSVGPSSGANVLTF
.	.	TRBV18	TRBJ2-2	TGTGCCAGCTCACCATGGTGGGGGCGGGTCACCGGGGAGCTGTTTTTT	CASSPWWGRVTGELFF